This TCR beta chain emerged from a study of blood T cell repertoires in COVID-19. In the study overall: Italy, Spain and the United States were the sources of the convalescent and acute COVID-19 samples. In each case, the material was cDNA or gDNA derived from T cells, B-cell-depleted T cells, or PBMCs.

As processed by the authors: Amplification from reference gene primers served as the basis for estimated nucleated cell counts. The table came from immunoSEQ multiplex PCR; TCRdb's copy has only in-frame clones and leaves some out. V and J calls and clone size come straight from that table; D and trimming were deduced from the DNA. The sample has some 50,000 clones; approximately 90% are singletons. Per the germline V gene, CDR1 is MGHRA and CDR2 is YSYEKL. V was trimmed by 0 bases and J by 2 bases, leaving 11 bases between them. The CDR3 is 16 amino acids. The material sequenced was peripheral blood. The gene calls are TRBV4-1 and TRBJ2-1; D might be TRBD2 (6 bases). The clonotype was recovered from a man aged 40-50 years with acute or convalescent COVID-19. CDR3 region: CASSQEPGLTYNEQFF. DNA of the CDR3: TGCGCCAGCAGCCAAGAACCGGGACTGACCTACAATGAGCAGTTCTTC.